One and the same sample provided the 21 T cell receptor beta chains below, sequenced in a study of molecular identifiers for immune sequencing clone quantification. TCRdb reanalysed the PCR reads using MiXCR and keeps one entry per CDR3 protein. The table lists more than 450,000 distinct CDR3 sequences, around 23% of them singletons, with 0.7% to 0.9% in the top ten. What was sequenced was naive CD8+ T cells from blood, with Jurkat cell RNA spiked in. Subset of the sample: FACS-sorted CD8+CD4-CCR7+CD45RA+ naive T cells. These receptors all come from a human donor in good health. Some libraries in this study had Jurkat cell RNA spiked in.

As to this clonotype: A read error is possible here, since a much larger clone lies one base away. The chain carries TRBV29-1 and TRBJ2-7; D unclear. Trimming shortened V by 1 base and J by 0 bases, and 13 bases separated the two germline ends. Per germline, CDR1 SQVTM and CDR2 ANQGSEA. The CDR3 consists of 15 residues. The CDR3 region has the DNA TGCAGCGTTGAAGTCGTGGGTAAAACCTCCTACGAGCAGTACTTC. Its protein product is CSVEVVGKTSYEQYF.

The sample holds many counts of this clonotype. The chain employs TRBV5-1 and TRBJ2-3; 10 nucleotides agree with TRBD1. CDR3 length: 14 amino acids. V was clipped by 3 bases and J by 7 bases; unmatched bases: 5. In germline, CDR1 is SGHRS, CDR2 YFSETQ. The CDR3 spells CASSSGQGMYTQYF. The CDR3 DNA follows: TGCGCCAGCAGCTCGGGACAGGGGATGTATACGCAGTATTTT.

On this clonotype: This may be a read error: a much more frequent sequence differs by one nucleotide. The chain has TRBV4-3 and TRBJ2-1; tentatively, D is TRBD2 (5 bases). CDR3 size: 13 residues. In germline, CDR1 is LGHNA, CDR2 YSLEER. DNA of the CDR3: TGCGCCAACAGCCAAGGCATGGGGAGTGAGCAGTTCTTC. This sequence encodes CANSQGMGSEQFF.

This sequence joins TRBV4-3 and TRBJ1-4; D not certain. Looked up from germline, CDR1 is LGHNA and CDR2 is YSLEER. The CDR3 is 13 residues long. Trimming stripped 0 bases from V and 8 bases from J, with 7 bases between. CDR3 sequence (DNA): TGCGCCAGCAGCCAAGATTTCGGGGAAAAACTGTTTTTT. It translates to CASSQDFGEKLFF.

The sample holds a few counts of this clonotype. V and J are TRBV24-1 and TRBJ2-3; 7 nucleotides line up with TRBD1. Germline assignment: CDR1 KGHDR and CDR2 SFDVKD. The junction had 6 bases not matched to a gene; V was cut back by 3 bases and J by 1 base. The CDR3 has 16 residues. The CDR3 bases are TGTGCCACCAGTGATGGGACAGAGAGGGGCACAGATACGCAGTATTTT. Translated: CATSDGTERGTDTQYF.

This clonotype was observed many times. This chain uses TRBV7-9 with TRBJ2-7; D not certain. CDR1 SEHNR and CDR2 FQNEAQ come from the germline V gene (reference sequence). V was pared by 5 bases and J by 0 bases, with 11 bases between. This CDR3 region has 14 residues. The CDR3 loop is CASSPTSSSYEQYF. Written as DNA, the CDR3 is TGTGCCAGCAGCCCCACAAGTAGCTCCTACGAGCAGTACTTC.

J is TRBJ1-5 and V is TRBV9, with TRBD1 matching over 9 bases. Germline trimming cut 10 bases from V and 13 bases from J; bases unmatched to any gene: 18. There are 14 residues in the CDR3. Germline V gives CDR1 SGDLS, CDR2 YYNGEE. CDR3 coding DNA: TGTGCCCCCAAGCCCGGACAGGGGCCGAAACAACAGCATTTT. This codes for CAPKPGQGPKQQHF. The complete variable domain, with remaining parts taken from reference TRBV9 and TRBJ1-5, reads DSGVTQTPKHLITATGQRVTLRCSPRSGDLSVYWYQQSLDQGLQFLIQYYNGEERAKGNILERFSAQQFPDLHSELNLSSLELGDSALYFCAPKPGQGPKQQHFGDGTRLSIL.

Turning to this clonotype: A much larger clone lies one base from this, so it may be a read error. The CDR3 protein is CASSQQEPGNNEQFF. DNA of the CDR3: TGCGCCAGCAGCCAGCAAGAACCGGGGAACAATGAGCAGTTCTTC. The gene calls are TRBV4-1 and TRBJ2-1; possibly TRBD2 for D (5 bases). This CDR3 region has 15 residues. The germline V gene has CDR1 MGHRA and CDR2 YSYEKL. The V end lost 3 bases, the J end lost 5 bases, and 14 bases lay between the germline ends.

About this clonotype: A single base separates this from a much larger clone, so it may be a read error. The chain links TRBV4-3 to TRBJ2-3; 12 bases align to TRBD2. Germline CDR1 LGHNA, CDR2 YSLEER. The CDR3 consists of 17 residues. CDR3 amino acids: CARSQDLLAGGGDTQYF. In DNA form, the CDR3 reads TGCGCCCGCAGCCAAGATTTACTAGCGGGGGGAGGAGATACGCAGTATTTT.

This clonotype appeared many times. The genes are TRBV15 and TRBJ1-4; D is unclear. V was cut by 3 bases and J by 8 bases, with 13 bases left in between. There are 14 residues in the CDR3. Germline V gene sequence: CDR1 LNHNV, CDR2 YYDKDF (reference sequence). CDR3 coding DNA: TGTGCCACCAGCAGTCGCGCGGACGGCGAAAAACTGTTTTTT. As protein: CATSSRADGEKLFF.

The chain combines TRBV20-1 with TRBJ2-4, with a possible D match to TRBD1 (6 bases). V was cut by 2 bases and J by 1 base, with 24 bases left in between. Germline values: CDR1 DFQATT, CDR2 SNEGSKA (reference sequence). This CDR3 comprises 19 residues. DNA for the CDR3: TGCAGTGCTAGACAGTTAAGGGGACACCAACCCAAGGCCAAAAACATTCAGTACTTC. Translation: CSARQLRGHQPKAKNIQYF.

V gene TRBV27 combines with J gene TRBJ2-7; tentatively, D is TRBD1 (5 bases). CDR3 length equals 13 residues. Trimming cost V 5 bases and J 5 bases, with 13 bases left between them. CDR1 and CDR2 from the germline V gene are MNHEY and SMNVEV (reference sequence). This CDR3 is CASSRAGLDEQYF. CDR3 in DNA: TGTGCCAGCAGTAGGGCAGGGTTGGACGAGCAGTACTTC.

In regard to this clonotype: Since a much larger clone is just one base distant, this may be a read error. The rearrangement joins TRBV29-1 to TRBJ2-2, with 7 bases identical to TRBD2. CDR1 is SQVTM, CDR2 ANQGSEA, per germline. The length of the CDR3 is 13 residues. The CDR3 here is CSASPGGTGGLFF. The CDR3 nucleotides are TGCAGCGCCTCACCGGGAGGCACCGGGGGGCTGTTTTTT.

This clonotype was seen a handful of times. The CDR3 protein is CASSVLGDGEAFF. CDR3 sequence (DNA): TGTGCCAGCAGCGTATTGGGGGACGGTGAAGCTTTCTTT. The chain employs TRBV9 and TRBJ1-1; perhaps TRBD1 as D (5 bases). CDR3 length: 13 amino acids. The ends were cut back, 1 base at V and 7 bases at J, with 11 bases in the middle. CDR1 is SGDLS, CDR2 YYNGEE, per germline.

This clonotype was counted between two and nine times. The J gene is TRBJ1-5, the V gene TRBV19; TRBD1 is a possible D gene (5 bases). Per the germline V gene, CDR1 is LNHDA and CDR2 is SQIVND (reference sequence). The CDR3 runs to 15 residues. Trimming stripped 7 bases from V and 7 bases from J, with 20 bases between. The CDR3 DNA reads as TGTGCCAGTAACCAAGGGACGAGGGGACGGCAGCCCCAGCATTTT. This gives the protein CASNQGTRGRQPQHF.

This clonotype was found many times. This chain connects TRBV30 to TRBJ1-2, with D uncertain. CDR3 length: 11 amino acids. Germline V gene lookup returns CDR1 GTSNPN and CDR2 SVGIG (reference sequence). Trimming cost V 5 bases and J 4 bases, with 8 bases left between them. CDR3 amino acids: CAWEDTYGYTF. DNA of the CDR3: TGTGCCTGGGAAGACACCTATGGCTACACCTTC.

Worth noting for this clonotype: This may stem from a read error, because a much larger clone lies one nucleotide away. The chain couples TRBV4-1 to TRBJ2-1; 8 nucleotides align to TRBD2. The CDR3 spans 15 residues. Germline loops: CDR1 MGHRA, CDR2 YSYEKL. CDR3 sequence (DNA): TGCGCCGGCAGCCAAGTGACTAGCGAGAGAAATGAGCAGTTCTTC. Its translation is CAGSQVTSERNEQFF.

Written as DNA, the CDR3 is TGTGCCAGCCGCCGGGGGCTAGACAATGAGCAGTTCTTC. It is translated as CASRRGLDNEQFF. The chain combines TRBV2 with TRBJ2-1; D is possibly TRBD1 or TRBD2 (6 bases each). The V and J ends lost 8 bases and 5 bases respectively, with 13 bases between them. The CDR3 has 13 residues. Looked up from germline, CDR1 is SNHLY and CDR2 is FYNNEI.

Remarks on this clonotype: Possible read error: a much larger clone is one base away. The V call is TRBV29-1, the J call TRBJ2-1, with a weak D call TRBD2 (6 bases). This CDR3 spans 15 amino acids. The V end lost 7 bases, the J end lost 8 bases, and 24 bases lay between the germline ends. Looked up from germline, CDR1 is SQVTM and CDR2 is ANQGSEA. The CDR3 is CSAEAVASAVDEQFF. CDR3 nucleotide sequence: TGCAGCGCTGAGGCGGTCGCTAGCGCTGTTGATGAGCAGTTCTTC.

The chain joins TRBV7-9 to TRBJ2-3, with 11 nucleotides matching TRBD1. The junction had 11 bases not matched to a gene; V was cut back by 5 bases and J by 7 bases. CDR3 length: 16 residues. Germline CDR1 is SEHNR and CDR2 is FQNEAQ (reference sequence). Here the CDR3 DNA reads TGTGCCAGCAGCCCCCGGACAGGGGGCCCCATTTATACGCAGTATTTT. Its translation is CASSPRTGGPIYTQYF.

This chain connects TRBV7-9 to TRBJ2-3; TRBD2 matches 7 bases. Germline V gives CDR1 SEHNR, CDR2 FQNEAQ (reference sequence). The CDR3 covers 15 residues. The trim removed 1 base at V and 2 bases at J, leaving 3 bases unmatched. CDR3 DNA: TGTGCCAGCAGCTTAGTCCGGGAGGACACAGATACGCAGTATTTT. It specifies CASSLVREDTDTQYF.